Here is one T cell receptor (beta chain) with its context. These data are taken from a study of TIL therapy for anti-PD-1-resistant metastatic lung cancer. About the study: Median tumor PD-L1 proportion score was about 5.9%.

This was the immunoSEQ v3 assay. Only in-frame clones appear in the TCRdb table, and some are missing; sequencing was by immunoSEQ multiplex PCR. The data contain approximately 92,000 clones, just over 65% of them singletons. The CDR3 extends over 15 amino acids. In germline, CDR1 is LNHDA, CDR2 SQIVND (reference sequence). V was shortened by 5 bases and J by 1 base, with 12 bases between the two germline ends. This sample's time point: pre-treatment sample, taken before nivolumab and TIL therapy. Tumor tissue came from excised metastases, mostly pleural nodules or supraclavicular lymph nodes. This receptor was taken from a person aged 30 to 80 with non-small cell lung cancer. The sample consisted of tumor tissue, taken at baseline. The V call is TRBV19, the J call TRBJ1-5; D remains ambiguous. The CDR3 loop reads CASSGVPDSNQPQHF. Written as DNA, the CDR3 is TGTGCCAGTAGTGGGGTCCCGGACAGCAATCAGCCCCAGCATTTT. The whole variable domain, filled in from reference TRBV19 and TRBJ1-5, reads DGGITQSPKYLFRKEGQNVTLSCEQNLNHDAMYWYRQDPGQGLRLIYYSQIVNDFQKGDIAEGYSVSREKKESFPLTVTSAQKNPTAFYLCASSGVPDSNQPQHFGDGTRLSIL.